A selection of T cell receptor beta chains follows, all from one sample in a study of T cell repertoires in cytomegalovirus infection. In TCRdb, the reads were re-called with MiXCR into one record per CDR3 protein. The sample contains tens of thousands of distinct CDR3 sequences, approximately 45% of which appear only once. For these receptors, no antigen is known. Sequencing used CD8+ T cells from cultured PBMCs, obtained from culture after CMV antigen stimulation. Receptors were obtained from a human donor in good health (CMV status not recorded). Some clones in this sample may be carry-over from other donors' samples. The CDR3 runs from the conserved cysteine through the conserved F or W. D genes are given only for firm matches. Clone size is given for some rows only: seen once, a few or many times, or a class if the clone is expanded.

d_call	v_call	clone_size	j_call	cdr3_aa	cdr3_nt
NA	TRBV19	NA	TRBJ2-1	CASIGSPYDNEQFF	TGTGCCAGTATAGGATCCCCTTACGACAATGAGCAGTTCTTC
TRBD2	TRBV15	NA	TRBJ2-3	CATSSELAGPDTQYF	TGTGCCACCAGCAGTGAACTAGCGGGGCCGGATACGCAGTATTTT
NA	TRBV12-5	NA	TRBJ2-1	CASGFWANSYNEQFF	TGTGCTAGTGGTTTTTGGGCGAACTCCTACAATGAGCAGTTCTTC
NA	TRBV6-6	NA	TRBJ2-7	CASRTTGTVAYEQYF	TGTGCCAGCAGAACCACAGGGACGGTGGCCTACGAGCAGTACTTC
TRBD2	TRBV6-8	NA	TRBJ2-1	CASSHDPGTSSWGFYNEQFF	TGTGCCAGCAGTCACGATCCGGGGACTAGCTCGTGGGGCTTCTACAATGAGCAGTTCTTC
NA	TRBV7-9	few	TRBJ2-2	CASSSPGAQNTGELFF	TGTGCCAGCAGCTCGCCGGGGGCCCAGAACACCGGGGAGCTGTTTTTT
TRBD1	TRBV13	many	TRBJ2-7	CASSLARTGLNYEQYF	TGTGCCAGCAGCTTAGCCCGGACAGGCCTCAACTACGAGCAGTACTTC
NA	TRBV28	NA	TRBJ2-1	CASSTGLGEQFF	TGTGCCAGCAGTACAGGGCTAGGGGAGCAGTTCTTC
TRBD1	TRBV7-6	NA	TRBJ2-7	CASSFHRGEQYF	TGTGCCAGCAGCTTCCACAGGGGCGAGCAGTACTTC
TRBD1	TRBV12-3/TRBV12-4	NA	TRBJ1-5	CASSLVGDRNQPQHF	TGTGCCAGCAGTTTAGTCGGGGACAGAAATCAGCCCCAGCATTTT
TRBD1	TRBV12-3/TRBV12-4	many	TRBJ1-6	CASSPRQGGSPLHF	TGTGCCAGCAGTCCTCGACAGGGCGGTTCACCCCTCCACTTT
NA	TRBV6-6	NA	TRBJ1-6	CASSHPNGRSASSYNSPLHF	TGTGCCAGCAGCCACCCCAATGGACGTTCAGCAAGCTCCTATAATTCACCCCTCCACTTT
TRBD1	TRBV6-6	few	TRBJ1-2	CASSYDRGASYGYTF	TGTGCCAGCAGTTACGACAGGGGGGCCTCCTATGGCTACACCTTC
NA	TRBV12-3/TRBV12-4	NA	TRBJ1-1	CASSSGLNTEAFF	TGTGCCAGCAGTTCGGGTCTGAACACTGAAGCTTTCTTT
TRBD2	TRBV28	few	TRBJ2-1	CASSLGSGRVYNEQFF	TGTGCCAGCAGTTTAGGTAGCGGGAGGGTCTACAATGAGCAGTTCTTC
NA	TRBV7-3	NA	TRBJ1-2	CASSSGVGYGYTF	TGTGCCAGCAGCTCAGGGGTTGGCTATGGCTACACCTTC
NA	TRBV7-9	NA	TRBJ2-1	CASSPRRGAYNEQFF	TGTGCCAGCAGTCCGCGGCGCGGGGCGTACAATGAGCAGTTCTTC
NA	TRBV9	NA	TRBJ1-5	CASSPNNGNQPQHF	TGTGCCAGCAGCCCGAACAACGGCAATCAGCCCCAGCATTTT
TRBD1	TRBV5-6	few	TRBJ1-5	CASSTTGVKNQPQHF	TGTGCCAGCAGCACGACAGGGGTGAAAAATCAGCCCCAGCATTTT
TRBD1	TRBV6-5	NA	TRBJ2-7	CASSMGQGGYEQYF	TGTGCCAGCAGTATGGGACAGGGGGGGTACGAGCAGTACTTC
NA	TRBV27	once	TRBJ1-1	CASSEEVNTEAFF	TGTGCCAGCTCTGAAGAAGTGAACACTGAAGCTTTCTTT
NA	TRBV12-3/TRBV12-4	NA	TRBJ2-1	CASSFGTSLPNNEQFF	TGTGCCAGCAGTTTTGGTACTTCCCTCCCAAACAATGAGCAGTTCTTC
TRBD1	TRBV10-1	NA	TRBJ2-7	CASSLDRAGEQYF	TGCGCCAGCAGTTTGGACAGGGCTGGCGAGCAGTACTTC
NA	TRBV27	NA	TRBJ1-5	CASSLGAGLNQPQHF	TGTGCCAGCAGTTTGGGTGCGGGCCTCAATCAGCCCCAGCATTTT
NA	TRBV7-6	NA	TRBJ2-4	CASSTTELAKNIQYF	TGTGCCAGCAGCACTACAGAGTTAGCCAAAAACATTCAGTACTTC
NA	TRBV7-2	NA	TRBJ2-1	CASSLPLQGGEQFF	TGTGCCAGCAGCTTACCCCTCCAGGGGGGTGAGCAGTTCTTC
TRBD2	TRBV7-8	NA	TRBJ2-2	CASVSGGAGELFF	TGTGCCAGCGTATCGGGGGGAGCCGGGGAGCTGTTTTTT
NA	TRBV27	NA	TRBJ1-2	CASTLRQGWDYGYTF	TGTGCCAGCACCCTCCGGCAGGGCTGGGACTATGGCTACACCTTC
NA	TRBV5-5	NA	TRBJ2-5	CASSFLSSKTQYF	TGTGCCAGCAGCTTCTTGTCCTCCAAGACCCAGTACTTC
TRBD2	TRBV27	few	TRBJ2-5	CASSPYSGDSQETQYF	TGTGCCAGCAGTCCTTATAGCGGGGATAGTCAAGAGACCCAGTACTTC
NA	TRBV11-2	few	TRBJ1-4	CASSLGHFSKTANEKLFF	TGTGCCAGCAGCTTAGGTCACTTTTCAAAGACGGCTAATGAAAAACTGTTTTTT
NA	TRBV12-3/TRBV12-4	few	TRBJ1-5	CASSLGRVYSNQPQHF	TGTGCCAGCAGTTTAGGTCGGGTTTATAGCAATCAGCCCCAGCATTTT
TRBD2	TRBV27	NA	TRBJ2-2	CASLGLAGAGELFF	TGTGCCAGCTTGGGACTAGCGGGAGCGGGGGAGCTGTTTTTT
NA	TRBV27	NA	TRBJ1-1	CASSPVVGTEAFF	TGTGCCAGCAGTCCCGTGGTGGGCACTGAAGCTTTCTTT